The 30 T cell receptor beta chains presented below share a single source sample, sequenced in a study of shared clonotypes between healthy human individuals. The table came from immunoSEQ multiplex PCR; TCRdb's copy has only in-frame clones and leaves some out. The sample contains approximately 740,000 clones, 92% of which appear only once. Terminally differentiated effector memory CD45RA+ cells were excluded from the naive CD8 cells, which were CD45RO-negative and positively selected for CCR7. Specimen: naive CD8+ T cells sorted from blood. Receptors were obtained from a man aged 25-40 years in good health.

The chain combines TRBV9 with TRBJ2-2, with D perhaps TRBD2 (5 bases). The V gene's germline CDR1 is SGDLS and CDR2 YYNGEE. This CDR3 contains 12 residues. The ends were cut back, 3 bases at V and 9 bases at J, with 9 bases in the middle. The CDR3 loop reads CASSAEARELFF. DNA of the CDR3: TGTGCCAGCAGCGCGGAGGCCCGGGAGCTGTTTTTT.

This rearrangement joins TRBV6-5 to TRBJ2-1; D may be TRBD2 (5 bases). The V gene's germline CDR1 is MNHEY and CDR2 SVGAGI. The germline V and J ends were trimmed by 6 bases and 9 bases, with 12 bases remaining between them. The CDR3 runs to 12 residues. The CDR3 loop reads CASRLGAGEQFF. CDR3 nucleotide sequence: TGTGCCAGCAGACTAGGTGCGGGTGAGCAGTTCTTC.

This chain joins TRBV7-8 and TRBJ2-3; the match to TRBD2 covers 12 bases. Germline loops: CDR1 SGHVS, CDR2 FQNEAQ. With V trimmed by 1 base and J by 5 bases, 1 base remained unmatched. The CDR3 is made up of 15 amino acids. In DNA, the CDR3 is TGTGCCAGCAGCTTAGGACTAGCGGGAGAAGATACGCAGTATTTT. This gives the protein CASSLGLAGEDTQYF.

This clone was seen once. This chain joins TRBV5-8 and TRBJ2-5, with a tentative D call TRBD2 (5 bases). The V end was cut by 4 bases, the J end by 5 bases, with 15 bases between. Per the germline V gene, CDR1 is SGHTS and CDR2 is YDEGEE. There are 14 residues in the CDR3. The CDR3 DNA reads TGTGCCAGCAGCCTTGAGGGTAACGAGGAGACCCAGTACTTC. This translates into CASSLEGNEETQYF.

Points on this clone: At one end the junction does not follow the germline gene, possibly because of a read error. CDR3 sequence reads: CASSSDGAGELFF. The CDR3, as DNA: TGTGCTAGCAGCTCGGACGGCGCCGGGGAGCTGTTTTTT. The genes are TRBV7-7 and TRBJ2-2; D remains unclear. The length of the CDR3 is 13 residues. Germline V gene data show CDR1 as SSHAT and CDR2 as FNYEAQ (reference sequence).

Notes on this clone: Other DNA sequences in this specimen translate into the identical CDR3. This chain links TRBV18 with TRBJ2-3; D is undetermined. The CDR3 is 13 residues long. Germline V gene lookup returns CDR1 KGHSH and CDR2 LQKENI. V lost 2 bases, J lost 2 bases, and 5 bases lay in between. Here the CDR3 reads CASSPENTDTQYF. CDR3 DNA sequence: TGTGCCAGCTCACCAGAAAACACAGATACGCAGTATTTT.

The chain uses TRBV11-2 and TRBJ2-2, with a tentative D call TRBD1 (5 bases). There are 16 residues in the CDR3. Germline assignment: CDR1 SGHAT and CDR2 FQNNGV. V was clipped by 1 base and J by 7 bases, with 16 bases between them. This CDR3 is CASSLGLIGDGGELFF. Written as DNA, the CDR3 is TGTGCCAGCAGCTTAGGGCTCATAGGGGATGGCGGGGAGCTGTTTTTT.

The chain has TRBV6-5 and TRBJ2-7; no reliable D call. The V end lost 0 bases, the J end lost 1 base, and 10 bases lay between the germline ends. Germline loops: CDR1 MNHEY, CDR2 SVGAGI. The CDR3 length is 15 residues. The CDR3 here is CASSYSSSSSYEQYF. The CDR3 bases are TGTGCCAGCAGTTACTCGTCATCCTCGTCCTACGAGCAGTACTTC.

This clone has only one observation. V usage is TRBV7-9 and J usage is TRBJ1-1; D is undetermined. V lost 4 bases and J 0 bases, leaving 6 bases between the germline ends. Germline V gene sequence: CDR1 SEHNR, CDR2 FQNEAQ (reference sequence). The CDR3 runs to 13 residues. CDR3 DNA: TGTGCCAGCAGCTCTTCCATGAACACTGAAGCTTTCTTT. This codes for CASSSSMNTEAFF.

V gene TRBV19 combines with J gene TRBJ2-1, with a tentative D call TRBD1 (6 bases). Looked up from germline, CDR1 is LNHDA and CDR2 is SQIVND (reference sequence). The CDR3 runs 16 residues. Trimming took 1 base from V and 4 from J, leaving 14 bases between them. CDR3 bases: TGTGCCAGTAGTATAGCTCCGGGACACCTATACAATGAGCAGTTCTTC. Translation: CASSIAPGHLYNEQFF.

J is TRBJ1-5 and V is TRBV7-8; maybe TRBD1 (5 bases). Germline lookup yields CDR1 SGHVS and CDR2 FQNEAQ. The V and J ends lost 1 base and 5 bases respectively, with 15 bases between them. This CDR3 spans 16 amino acids. In DNA form, the CDR3 reads TGTGCCAGCAGCTTAGGATGGGGGAGAATTGATCAGCCCCAGCATTTT. This codes for CASSLGWGRIDQPQHF.

To note about this clone: In the same sample, other DNA sequences code for this CDR3. The chain recombines TRBV7-2 with TRBJ1-1; the D is unclear. The germline CDR1 and CDR2 sequences are SGHTA and FQGNSA. The CDR3 consists of 14 residues. The germline V and J ends were trimmed by 1 base and 2 bases, with 8 bases remaining between them. The CDR3 sequence: CASSLGWGNTEAFF. The CDR3 DNA is TGTGCCAGCAGCTTAGGGTGGGGAAACACTGAAGCTTTCTTT.

This clone came up a few times. The CDR3 protein is CSVDGMLFEETQYF. CDR3 coding DNA: TGCAGCGTTGATGGAATGTTGTTCGAAGAGACCCAGTACTTC. The rearrangement links TRBV29-1 to TRBJ2-5; D not certain. Germline V CDR1 and CDR2: SQVTM, ANQGSEA. This CDR3 spans 14 amino acids. V was shortened by 3 bases and J by 3 bases, with 14 bases between the two germline ends.

The chain employs TRBV29-1 and TRBJ2-7; 7 positions agree with TRBD2. J lost 1 base, V lost 3 bases, and 9 bases had no gene match. The CDR3 spans 15 residues. Germline V CDR1 and CDR2: SQVTM, ANQGSEA. The CDR3 here is CSVEAISRESYEQYF. As DNA, the CDR3 is TGCAGCGTTGAGGCTATTTCGCGGGAGTCCTACGAGCAGTACTTC.

The CDR3 sequence: CAWSLPGLAGGYHEQFF. Written as DNA, the CDR3 is TGTGCCTGGAGTTTACCGGGACTAGCGGGAGGTTATCATGAGCAGTTCTTC. The V call is TRBV30, the J call TRBJ2-1, with 15 bases identical to TRBD2. CDR3 length: 17 amino acids. Germline lookup yields CDR1 GTSNPN and CDR2 SVGIG (reference sequence). With V trimmed by 2 bases and J by 8 bases, 10 bases remained unmatched. The whole variable domain, remainder taken from reference TRBV30 and TRBJ2-1, is SQTIHQWPATLVQPVGSPLSLECTVEGTSNPNLYWYRQAAGRGLQLLFYSVGIGQISSEVPQNLSASRPQDRQFILSSKKLLLSDSGFYLCAWSLPGLAGGYHEQFFGPGTRLTVL.

Comment on this clone: The likely explanation is a read error, given a far larger clone one base away. Additional DNA sequences in this sample encode the identical CDR3. The rearrangement joins TRBV5-1 to TRBJ2-3, with 8 bases matching TRBD1. This CDR3 contains 14 residues. Germline-derived CDR1 and CDR2 are SGHRS and YFSETQ. V lost 3 bases, J lost 4 bases, and 4 bases stayed unmatched. The CDR3 nucleotides are TGCGCCAGCAGCTCCGGACAGGGCGCAGATACGCAGTATTTT. Translation gives CASSSGQGADTQYF.

This chain joins TRBV9 and TRBJ2-5, with D perhaps matching TRBD1 or TRBD2 (7 bases each). The CDR3 has 17 amino acids. V was trimmed by 4 bases and J by 5 bases, leaving 24 bases between them. Germline CDR1 and CDR2: SGDLS and YYNGEE. DNA for the CDR3: TGTGCCAGCAGCTCCACGGGTAGGGCAGGGGGGGAGGAGACCCAGTACTTC. Amino acid sequence: CASSSTGRAGGEETQYF.

This clone was found once. The V gene is TRBV15, the J gene TRBJ1-1; weak D call: TRBD1 (6 bases). Trimming removed 0 bases from V and 5 bases from J, with 10 bases in between. The CDR3 loop spans 14 amino acids. The V gene's germline CDR1 is LNHNV and CDR2 YYDKDF (reference sequence). The CDR3, as DNA: TGTGCCACCAGCAGAGATCGGGGGGCAACTGAAGCTTTCTTT. It translates to CATSRDRGATEAFF.

This clone was seen only once. The chain links TRBV6-5 to TRBJ2-7; D is unclear. Between the trimmed V and J ends, which lost 0 bases and 2 bases, there was a span of 11 bases. The CDR3 is made up of 15 amino acids. Germline V lookup: CDR1 MNHEY, CDR2 SVGAGI. CDR3 nucleotide sequence: TGTGCCAGCAGTTACTCGACCACCTCCCCCTACGAGCAGTACTTC. It translates to CASSYSTTSPYEQYF.

The sample holds one count of this clone. This sequence joins TRBV28 and TRBJ2-7, with D unclear. The germline V gene has CDR1 MDHEN and CDR2 SYDVKM. The germline V and J ends were trimmed by 6 bases and 3 bases, with 15 bases remaining between them. This CDR3 is 14 amino acids long. Here the CDR3 reads CASSGTGLHYEQYF. The CDR3 DNA is TGTGCCAGCAGCGGAACTGGTCTACACTACGAGCAGTACTTC. Using reference TRBV28 and TRBJ2-7 for the parts outside the CDR3, the full variable domain is DVKVTQSSRYLVKRTGEKVFLECVQDMDHENMFWYRQDPGLGLRLIYFSYDVKMKEKGDIPEGYSVSREKKERFSLILESASTNQTSMYLCASSGTGLHYEQYFGPGTRLTVT.

This rearrangement joins TRBV2 to TRBJ2-7, with D possibly matching TRBD1 (6 bases). CDR1 and CDR2 (germline): SNHLY, FYNNEI. The germline V and J ends were trimmed by 6 bases and 2 bases, with 8 bases remaining between them. CDR3 length equals 12 residues. Written as DNA, the CDR3 is TGTGCCAGCAGCCCAGGGGCCTACGAGCAGTACTTC. Translating it yields CASSPGAYEQYF.

The chain combines TRBV5-4 with TRBJ2-7; D is unclear. The CDR3 extends over 12 amino acids. The germline V gene has CDR1 SGHNT and CDR2 YYREEE (reference sequence). The V end lost 0 bases, the J end lost 6 bases, and 7 bases lay between the germline ends. CDR3 amino acids: CASSLANGEQYF. The CDR3 region has the DNA TGTGCCAGCAGCTTGGCTAACGGCGAGCAGTACTTC.

The J gene is TRBJ2-7, the V gene TRBV9; 9 bases match TRBD1. The CDR3 is 15 amino acids. Looked up from germline, CDR1 is SGDLS and CDR2 is YYNGEE. Trimming cost V 3 bases and J 2 bases; bases outside gene matches: 6. The CDR3 DNA sequence: TGTGCCAGCAGCGCGGGACAGGGACTTGCCTACGAGCAGTACTTC. Protein sequence: CASSAGQGLAYEQYF.

The chain joins TRBV7-9 to TRBJ2-7; 8 positions agree with TRBD2. The germline gives CDR1 SEHNR, CDR2 FQNEAQ (reference sequence). Trimming cost V 5 bases and J 1 base; bases outside gene matches: 7. This CDR3 spans 15 amino acids. As DNA, the CDR3 is TGTGCCAGCAGCCAGAGCGGGAGAGTTTCCTACGAGCAGTACTTC. Its protein is CASSQSGRVSYEQYF. Complete variable domain (other parts from reference TRBV7-9 and TRBJ2-7): DTGVSQNPRHKITKRGQNVTFRCDPISEHNRLYWYRQTLGQGPEFLTYFQNEAQLEKSRLLSDRFSAERPKGSFSTLEIQRTEQGDSAMYLCASSQSGRVSYEQYFGPGTRLTVT.

The rearrangement uses TRBV27 and TRBJ2-7; 9 bases match TRBD1. CDR1 and CDR2 from the germline V gene are MNHEY and SMNVEV (reference sequence). The CDR3 consists of 14 residues. V dropped 6 bases and J dropped 4; count of bases not matched to a gene: 7. CDR3: CASSPTGGMYEQYF. The CDR3 DNA reads as TGTGCCAGCAGCCCGACAGGGGGAATGTACGAGCAGTACTTC.

V gene TRBV27 combines with J gene TRBJ2-4, with TRBD1 identical over 10 bases. CDR1 MNHEY and CDR2 SMNVEV come from the germline V gene (reference sequence). The length of the CDR3 is 13 residues. V was clipped by 2 bases and J by 8 bases; unmatched bases: 0. CDR3 protein: CASSLGQGDIQYF. The CDR3 DNA sequence: TGTGCCAGCAGTTTAGGACAGGGGGACATTCAGTACTTC.

As DNA, the CDR3 is TGTGCCAGCAGGACAGGGGGCTACTACGAGCAGTACTTC. Translated: CASRTGGYYEQYF. The chain carries TRBV6-1 and TRBJ2-7; TRBD1 matches 10 bases. Germline assignment: CDR1 MNHNS and CDR2 SASEGT. The V and J ends lost 6 bases and 3 bases, in that order; junction bases with no gene match: 2. CDR3 size: 13 residues.

The chain recombines TRBV5-6 with TRBJ2-5; D gene uncertain. Germline V gene sequence: CDR1 SGHDT, CDR2 YYEEEE. The CDR3 has 13 amino acids. The V end was cut by 4 bases, the J end by 4 bases, with 11 bases between. The CDR3 DNA follows: TGTGCCAGCAGCCCGGGCCGCGCAGAGACCCAGTACTTC. Translating gives CASSPGRAETQYF.

The CDR3 is CASTGTENREQYF. The CDR3 DNA reads as TGTGCCAGCACCGGGACAGAAAATCGCGAGCAGTACTTC. The rearrangement links TRBV27 to TRBJ2-7; 7 nucleotides agree with TRBD1. The V and J ends lost 7 bases and 6 bases, in that order; junction bases with no gene match: 9. This CDR3 region has 13 residues. Germline CDR1 MNHEY, CDR2 SMNVEV (reference sequence).

The chain links TRBV4-3 to TRBJ1-5; D gene ambiguous. The CDR3 runs to 15 residues. Looked up from germline, CDR1 is LGHNA and CDR2 is YSLEER. Trimming cost V 0 bases and J 5 bases, with 11 bases left between them. DNA of the CDR3: TGCGCCAGCAGCCAAGAAAGGAAATTTGATCAGCCCCAGCATTTT. It encodes CASSQERKFDQPQHF.